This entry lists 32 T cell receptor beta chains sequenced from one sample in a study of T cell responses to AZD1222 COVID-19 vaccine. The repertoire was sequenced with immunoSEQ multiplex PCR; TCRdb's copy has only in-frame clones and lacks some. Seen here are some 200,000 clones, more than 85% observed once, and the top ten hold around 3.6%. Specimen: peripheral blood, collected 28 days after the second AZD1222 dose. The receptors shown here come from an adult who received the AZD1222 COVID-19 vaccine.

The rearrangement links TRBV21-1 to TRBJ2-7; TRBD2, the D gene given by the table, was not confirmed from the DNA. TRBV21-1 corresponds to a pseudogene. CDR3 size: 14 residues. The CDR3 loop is CASSRTLERGGQYF. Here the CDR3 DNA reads TGTGCCAGCAGCAGAACGCTCGAGCGGGGCGGGCAGTACTTC.

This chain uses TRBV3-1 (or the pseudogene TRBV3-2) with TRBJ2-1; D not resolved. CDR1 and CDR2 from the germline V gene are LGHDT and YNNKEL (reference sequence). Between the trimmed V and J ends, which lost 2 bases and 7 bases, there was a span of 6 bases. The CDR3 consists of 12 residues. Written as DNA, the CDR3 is TGTGCCAGCAGCCAAAAGTTTAATGAGCAGTTCTTC. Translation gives CASSQKFNEQFF.

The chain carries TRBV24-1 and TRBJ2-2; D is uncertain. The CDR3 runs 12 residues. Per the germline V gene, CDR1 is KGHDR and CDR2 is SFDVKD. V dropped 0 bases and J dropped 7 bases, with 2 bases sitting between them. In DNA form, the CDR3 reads TGTGCCACCAGTGATTTGCTCGGGGAGCTGTTTTTT. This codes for CATSDLLGELFF.

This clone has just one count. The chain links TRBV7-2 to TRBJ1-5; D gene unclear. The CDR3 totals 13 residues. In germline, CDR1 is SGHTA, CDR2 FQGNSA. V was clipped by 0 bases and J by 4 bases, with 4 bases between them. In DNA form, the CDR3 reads TGTGCCAGCAGCTTAGCTTGGAATCAGCCCCAGCATTTT. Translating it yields CASSLAWNQPQHF.

CDR3 nucleotides: TGCGCCAGCAGCCAAGATGCAGGTTACTCCAATGAGCAGTTCTTC. Its translation is CASSQDAGYSNEQFF. The chain carries TRBV4-3 and TRBJ2-1, with D unresolved. The ends were cut back, 0 bases at V and 6 bases at J, with 12 bases in the middle. CDR3 length: 15 residues. The V gene's germline CDR1 is LGHNA and CDR2 YSLEER.

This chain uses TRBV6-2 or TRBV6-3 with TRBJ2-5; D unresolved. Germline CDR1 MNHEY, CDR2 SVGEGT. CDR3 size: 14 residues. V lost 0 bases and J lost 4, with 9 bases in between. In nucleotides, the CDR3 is TGTGCCAGCAGTTACTCGAGTCCCCTAGAGACCCAGTACTTC. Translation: CASSYSSPLETQYF.

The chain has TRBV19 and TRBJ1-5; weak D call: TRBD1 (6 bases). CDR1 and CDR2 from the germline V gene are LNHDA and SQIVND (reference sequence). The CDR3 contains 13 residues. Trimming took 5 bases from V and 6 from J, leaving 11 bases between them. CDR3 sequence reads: CASSPGAGQPQHF. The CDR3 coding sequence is TGTGCCAGTAGTCCAGGGGCAGGTCAGCCCCAGCATTTT. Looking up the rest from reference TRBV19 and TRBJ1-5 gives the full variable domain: DGGITQSPKYLFRKEGQNVTLSCEQNLNHDAMYWYRQDPGQGLRLIYYSQIVNDFQKGDIAEGYSVSREKKESFPLTVTSAQKNPTAFYLCASSPGAGQPQHFGDGTRLSIL.

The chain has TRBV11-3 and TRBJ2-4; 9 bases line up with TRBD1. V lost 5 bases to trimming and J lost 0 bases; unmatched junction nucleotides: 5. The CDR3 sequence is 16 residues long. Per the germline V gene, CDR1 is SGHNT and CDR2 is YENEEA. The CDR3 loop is CASSNRGPGAKNIQYF. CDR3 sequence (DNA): TGTGCCAGCAGCAACAGGGGGCCAGGAGCCAAAAACATTCAGTACTTC.

The CDR3 DNA is TGTGCCAGCAGCGCCAGGAACACCGGGGAGCTGTTTTTT. Amino acid sequence: CASSARNTGELFF. The rearrangement uses TRBV7-3 and TRBJ2-2, with no clear D. Between the trimmed V and J ends, which lost 5 bases and 1 base, there was a span of 5 bases. Germline values: CDR1 SGHTA, CDR2 FQGTGA. The CDR3 consists of 13 residues.

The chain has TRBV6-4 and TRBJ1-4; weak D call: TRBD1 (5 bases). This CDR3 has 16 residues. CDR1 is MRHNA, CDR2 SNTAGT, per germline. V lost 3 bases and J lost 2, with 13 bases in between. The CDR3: CASSETGTLTNEKLFF. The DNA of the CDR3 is TGTGCCAGCAGTGAAACTGGGACGCTTACTAATGAAAAACTGTTTTTT.

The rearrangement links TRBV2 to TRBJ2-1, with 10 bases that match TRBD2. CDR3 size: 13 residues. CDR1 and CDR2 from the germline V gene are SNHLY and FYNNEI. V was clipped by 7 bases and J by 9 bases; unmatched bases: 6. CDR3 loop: CASNGLAASEQFF. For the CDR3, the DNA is TGTGCCAGCAATGGACTAGCGGCCTCTGAGCAGTTCTTC.

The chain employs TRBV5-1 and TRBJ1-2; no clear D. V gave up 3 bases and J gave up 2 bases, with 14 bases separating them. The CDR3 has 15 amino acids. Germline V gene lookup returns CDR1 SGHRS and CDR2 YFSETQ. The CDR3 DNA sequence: TGCGCCAGCAGCTCCCTGACCTCCGGGAACTATGGCTACACCTTC. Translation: CASSSLTSGNYGYTF.

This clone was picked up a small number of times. This chain's CDR3 is CASGLAGRGTIYF. In nucleotides, the CDR3 is TGTGCTAGTGGTTTGGCCGGCCGAGGCACCATATATTTT. The chain couples TRBV12-5 to TRBJ1-3; D uncertain. The CDR3 loop spans 13 amino acids. The germline V and J ends were trimmed by 1 base and 9 bases, with 10 bases remaining between them. The germline V gene has CDR1 LGHNT and CDR2 FRNRAP.

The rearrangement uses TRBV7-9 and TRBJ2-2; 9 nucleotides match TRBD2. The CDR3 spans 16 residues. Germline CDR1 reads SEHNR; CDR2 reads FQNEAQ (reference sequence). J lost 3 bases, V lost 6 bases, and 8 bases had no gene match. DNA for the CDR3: TGTGCCAGCAGTTCGATAGCGGGAGAGGACACCGGGGAGCTGTTTTTT. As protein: CASSSIAGEDTGELFF.

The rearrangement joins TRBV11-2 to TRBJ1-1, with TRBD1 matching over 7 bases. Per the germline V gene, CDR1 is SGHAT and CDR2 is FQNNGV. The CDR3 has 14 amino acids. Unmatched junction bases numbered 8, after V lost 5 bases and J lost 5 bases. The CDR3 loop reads CASSLGRGLTEAFF. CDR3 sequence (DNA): TGTGCCAGCAGCCTAGGAAGGGGGCTAACTGAAGCTTTCTTT.

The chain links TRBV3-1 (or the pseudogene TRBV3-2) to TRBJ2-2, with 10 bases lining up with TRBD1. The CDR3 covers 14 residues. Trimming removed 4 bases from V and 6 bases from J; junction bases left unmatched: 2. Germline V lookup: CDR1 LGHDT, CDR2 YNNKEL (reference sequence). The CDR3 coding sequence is TGTGCCAGCAGCCCCGGACAGGGGGCCGGGGAGCTGTTTTTT. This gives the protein CASSPGQGAGELFF.

CDR3 loop: CASLKQVYGYTF. CDR3 nucleotide sequence: TGTGCCAGCCTTAAACAGGTCTATGGCTACACCTTC. V and J are TRBV2 and TRBJ1-2, with D perhaps TRBD1 (5 bases). V was pared by 8 bases and J by 4 bases, with 11 bases between. CDR1 is SNHLY and CDR2 is FYNNEI in the germline V gene. The CDR3 totals 12 residues.

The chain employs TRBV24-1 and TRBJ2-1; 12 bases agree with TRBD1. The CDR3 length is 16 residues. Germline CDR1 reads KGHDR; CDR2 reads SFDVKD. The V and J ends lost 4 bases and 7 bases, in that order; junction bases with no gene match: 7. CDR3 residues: CATSDRPGQGANEQFF. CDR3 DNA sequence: TGTGCCACCAGTGACCGGCCGGGACAGGGGGCAAATGAGCAGTTCTTC.

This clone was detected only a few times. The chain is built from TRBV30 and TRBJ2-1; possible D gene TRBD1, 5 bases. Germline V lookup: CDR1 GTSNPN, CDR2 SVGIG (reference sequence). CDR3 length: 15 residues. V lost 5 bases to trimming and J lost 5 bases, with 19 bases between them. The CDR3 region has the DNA TGTGCCTGGGCAACATTGGAGACAGTAGACAATGAGCAGTTCTTC. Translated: CAWATLETVDNEQFF.

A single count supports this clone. CDR3 nucleotides: TGTGCCAGCTCACCAGGAGAGGCAGGGCTCAATCAGCCCCAGCATTTT. Its protein is CASSPGEAGLNQPQHF. The V gene is TRBV18, the J gene TRBJ1-5; D is possibly TRBD1 (5 bases). V gave up 2 bases and J gave up 3 bases, with 14 bases separating them. The CDR3 extends over 16 amino acids. CDR1 and CDR2 (germline): KGHSH, LQKENI. Supplemented by reference TRBV18 and TRBJ1-5, the full variable domain reads NAGVMQNPRHLVRRRGQEARLRCSPMKGHSHVYWYRQLPEEGLKFMVYLQKENIIDESGMPKERFSAEFPKEGPSILRIQQVVRGDSAAYFCASSPGEAGLNQPQHFGDGTRLSIL.

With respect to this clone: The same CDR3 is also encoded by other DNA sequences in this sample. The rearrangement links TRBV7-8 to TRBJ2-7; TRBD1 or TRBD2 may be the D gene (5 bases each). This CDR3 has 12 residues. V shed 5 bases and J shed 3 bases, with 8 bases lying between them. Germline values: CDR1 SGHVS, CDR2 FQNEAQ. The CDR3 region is CASSPGSYEQYF. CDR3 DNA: TGTGCCAGCAGCCCAGGGAGCTACGAGCAGTACTTC. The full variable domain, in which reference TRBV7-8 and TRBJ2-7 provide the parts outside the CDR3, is GAGVSQSPRYKVAKRGQDVALRCDPISGHVSLFWYQQALGQGPEFLTYFQNEAQLDKSGLPSDRFFAERPEGSVSTLKIQRTQQEDSAVYLCASSPGSYEQYFGPGTRLTVT.

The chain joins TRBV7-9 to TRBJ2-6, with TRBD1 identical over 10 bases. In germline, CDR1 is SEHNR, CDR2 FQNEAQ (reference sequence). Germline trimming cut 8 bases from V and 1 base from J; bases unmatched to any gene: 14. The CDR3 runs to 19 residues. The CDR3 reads CASLNLPGQGISGANVLTF. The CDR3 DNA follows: TGTGCCAGCCTAAACCTTCCGGGACAGGGGATATCTGGGGCCAACGTCCTGACTTTC.

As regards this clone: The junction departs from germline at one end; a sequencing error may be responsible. The CDR3 coding sequence is TGTGGGGCCTCCTACAATGAGCAGTTCTTC. As protein: CGASYNEQFF. The V call is TRBV20-1, the J call TRBJ2-1; a weak D match, TRBD1 (5 bases). Germline V CDR1 and CDR2: DFQATT, SNEGSKA (reference sequence). The CDR3 runs 10 residues.

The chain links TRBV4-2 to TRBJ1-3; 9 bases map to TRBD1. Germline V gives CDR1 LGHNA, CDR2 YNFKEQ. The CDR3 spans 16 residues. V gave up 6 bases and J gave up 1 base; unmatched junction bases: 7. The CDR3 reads CASRVSQGASGNTIYF. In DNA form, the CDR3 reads TGTGCCAGCAGAGTTTCACAGGGGGCTTCTGGAAACACCATATATTTT.

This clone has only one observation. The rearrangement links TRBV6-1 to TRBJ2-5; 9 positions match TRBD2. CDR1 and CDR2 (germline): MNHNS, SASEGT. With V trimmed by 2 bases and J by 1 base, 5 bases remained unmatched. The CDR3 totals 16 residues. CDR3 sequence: CASSERRAGGQETQYF. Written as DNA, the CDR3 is TGTGCCAGCAGTGAACGAAGAGCGGGAGGCCAAGAGACCCAGTACTTC.

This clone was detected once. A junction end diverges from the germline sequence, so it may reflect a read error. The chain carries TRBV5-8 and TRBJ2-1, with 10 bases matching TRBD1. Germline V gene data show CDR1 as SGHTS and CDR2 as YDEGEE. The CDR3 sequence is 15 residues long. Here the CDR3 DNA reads TGTGCCAGCACCTTGGGACAGGGGTCCGCCAATGAGCAGTTCTTC. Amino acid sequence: CASTLGQGSANEQFF.

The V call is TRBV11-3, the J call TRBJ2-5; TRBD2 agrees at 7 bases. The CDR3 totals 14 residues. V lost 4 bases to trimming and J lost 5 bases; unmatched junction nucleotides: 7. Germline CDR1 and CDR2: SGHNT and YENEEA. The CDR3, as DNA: TGTGCCAGCAGCTCCCGACTAGCCCGGGAGACCCAGTACTTC. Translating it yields CASSSRLARETQYF.

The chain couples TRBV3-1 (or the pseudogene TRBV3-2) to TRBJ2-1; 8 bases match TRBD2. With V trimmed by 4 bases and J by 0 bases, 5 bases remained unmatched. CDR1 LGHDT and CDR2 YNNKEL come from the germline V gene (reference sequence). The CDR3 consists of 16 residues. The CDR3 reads CASSRLAPSSYNEQFF. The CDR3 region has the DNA TGTGCCAGCAGCCGACTAGCGCCGAGCTCCTACAATGAGCAGTTCTTC.

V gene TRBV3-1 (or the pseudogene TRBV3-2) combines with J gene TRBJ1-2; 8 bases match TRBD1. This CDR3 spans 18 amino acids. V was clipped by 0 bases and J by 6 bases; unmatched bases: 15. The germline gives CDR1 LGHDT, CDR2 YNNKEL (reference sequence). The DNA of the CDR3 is TGTGCCAGCAGCCAAGATAACGGGTGGACAGGGAGGGGCCATGGCTACACCTTC. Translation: CASSQDNGWTGRGHGYTF.

This CDR3 reads CASSLRLAGVDEQYF. The DNA for the CDR3 is TGTGCCAGCAGTTTACGACTAGCGGGAGTCGACGAGCAGTACTTC. This chain uses TRBV28 with TRBJ2-7; 12 bases line up with TRBD2. Losses at the gene ends were 2 bases for V and 5 bases for J; bases not matched to a gene: 4. Germline CDR1 reads MDHEN; CDR2 reads SYDVKM. CDR3 length equals 15 residues.

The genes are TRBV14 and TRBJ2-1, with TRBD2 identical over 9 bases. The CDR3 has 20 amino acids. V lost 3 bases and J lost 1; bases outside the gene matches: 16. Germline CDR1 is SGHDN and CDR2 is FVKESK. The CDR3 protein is CASSHKLGLAGFSSYNEQFF. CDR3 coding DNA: TGTGCCAGCAGCCACAAGTTGGGGCTAGCGGGATTCTCTTCCTACAATGAGCAGTTCTTC.

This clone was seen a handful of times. This CDR3 is CASSQDWGYPYEQYF. As DNA, the CDR3 is TGCGCCAGCAGCCAAGATTGGGGCTACCCCTACGAGCAGTACTTC. The V call is TRBV4-1, the J call TRBJ2-7; a possible D gene is TRBD1 (5 bases). Trimming stripped 0 bases from V and 2 bases from J, with 11 bases between. Per germline, CDR1 MGHRA and CDR2 YSYEKL. CDR3 length: 15 amino acids.